This T cell receptor (beta chain) is from a study of blood T cell repertoires in COVID-19. About the research overall: Samples of COVID-19 (acute and convalescent) were obtained from the United States, Italy and Spain. Sample material is recorded as cDNA or gDNA derived from T cells, B-cell-depleted T cells, or PBMCs.

In the study's own analysis: Counts of nucleated cells, estimated from reference gene primer amplification, were obtained. Using immunoSEQ multiplex PCR, the repertoire was profiled, and TCRdb retains in-frame clones only, with some absent. D and trimming come from the DNA, and the V and J calls and clone size come from that table. The data contain 110,000 to 150,000 clones, 86% of them seen just once; the ten biggest clones take up less than 5.5%. CDR3 size: 14 residues. V lost 10 bases, J lost 8 bases, and 20 bases lay in between. The germline V gene has CDR1 ENHRY and CDR2 SYGVKD. Participants came from about two dozen US areas, aged roughly 18 to 90 years.

The receptor comes from a man aged 45-60 years who had recovered from COVID-19. The chain joins TRBV10-3 to TRBJ1-4; D is perhaps TRBD1 (6 bases). Material: PBMCs or T cells enriched from blood (not recorded which). As DNA, the CDR3 is TGTGCCACCAGGGGAGGGCGCGAAGAAGAAAAACTGTTTTTT. As protein: CATRGGREEEKLFF.